These 21 T cell receptor beta chains were all obtained from the same sample, sequenced in a study of cytomegalovirus exposure and HLA in healthy donors. The study ran its PCR with 60 Vbeta and 13 Jbeta primers. Sequencing was performed with immunoSEQ multiplex PCR; in TCRdb, only in-frame clones are kept and a portion is missing. The data show roughly 100,000 clones, about 78% seen once. The sequencing input was PBMCs. Receptors were obtained from a middle-aged woman in good health and CMV-seronegative.

The table lists this clone with a few counts. The chain employs TRBV6-1 and TRBJ1-1; TRBD1 agrees at 7 bases. Germline loops: CDR1 MNHNS, CDR2 SASEGT. With 2 bases clipped from V and 3 bases from J, the junction kept 9 bases outside the gene matches. This CDR3 spans 16 amino acids. The CDR3 nucleotides are TGTGCCAGCAGTGAATACATCGGGACAGTCTACACTGAAGCTTTCTTT. It yields the protein CASSEYIGTVYTEAFF.

This clone was found a few times. The rearrangement joins TRBV5-4 to TRBJ2-1; D is perhaps TRBD2 (7 bases). The CDR3 is made up of 15 amino acids. With 4 bases removed from V and 4 bases from J, the gap between germline ends came to 15 bases. CDR1 SGHNT and CDR2 YYREEE come from the germline V gene (reference sequence). CDR3 loop: CASSNLSGTYNEQFF. CDR3 sequence (DNA): TGTGCCAGCAGCAATCTGAGCGGGACATACAATGAGCAGTTCTTC.

The CDR3 reads CASNLGQGLGPQHF. The CDR3, as DNA: TGTGCCAGTAATCTTGGACAGGGCCTAGGGCCCCAGCATTTT. The chain uses TRBV19 and TRBJ1-5; 8 bases map to TRBD1. This CDR3 comprises 14 residues. The trim removed 7 bases at V and 9 bases at J, leaving 11 bases unmatched. The germline gives CDR1 LNHDA, CDR2 SQIVND (reference sequence).

The chain recombines TRBV28 with TRBJ2-1; D might be TRBD2 (5 bases). Looked up from germline, CDR1 is MDHEN and CDR2 is SYDVKM. The CDR3 length is 16 residues. V lost 2 bases to trimming and J lost 8 bases, with 19 bases between them. The CDR3 loop reads CASSLLATGIVDEQFF. The CDR3 DNA follows: TGTGCCAGCAGTTTACTAGCTACTGGTATAGTAGATGAGCAGTTCTTC.

With respect to this clone: The sample contains more than one DNA sequence encoding this CDR3. This chain joins TRBV19 and TRBJ2-5; 8 bases match TRBD1. Looked up from germline, CDR1 is LNHDA and CDR2 is SQIVND (reference sequence). V shed 4 bases and J 2 bases; nucleotides not matched to a gene: 15. The CDR3 consists of 18 residues. In DNA form, the CDR3 reads TGTGCCAGTAGTACCTGGGGCCCGGGACAGGCGTTACAAGAGACCCAGTACTTC. Protein: CASSTWGPGQALQETQYF.

The rearrangement uses TRBV4-2 and TRBJ2-1; TRBD1 might be the D (6 bases). Germline lookup yields CDR1 LGHNA and CDR2 YNFKEQ. Trimming took off 0 bases at V and 1 base at J, with 13 bases between the two ends. The CDR3 extends over 17 amino acids. CDR3 sequence reads: CASSQEQGRSSYNEQFF. In nucleotides, the CDR3 is TGTGCCAGCAGCCAAGAACAGGGACGCTCTTCCTACAATGAGCAGTTCTTC.

This clone is classed as medium-sized (0.01 to 0.1%). The CDR3 DNA follows: TGTGCCAGCAGTGACAGGACGGGAGGCAGCGATGAGCAGTTCTTC. Translation: CASSDRTGGSDEQFF. This sequence joins TRBV6-4 and TRBJ2-1, with TRBD2 matching over 7 bases. The CDR3 totals 15 residues. Trimming took 2 bases from V and 8 from J; bases not matched to a gene: 9. The germline V gene encodes CDR1 MRHNA and CDR2 SNTAGT.

The chain recombines TRBV7-9 with TRBJ2-3, with 8 bases matching TRBD2. The CDR3 covers 15 residues. Losses at the gene ends were 5 bases for V and 2 bases for J; bases not matched to a gene: 6. Germline V gives CDR1 SEHNR, CDR2 FQNEAQ (reference sequence). In DNA form, the CDR3 reads TGTGCCAGCAGCGAAATAGCGGGGATCACAGATACGCAGTATTTT. Encoded protein: CASSEIAGITDTQYF.

This chain joins TRBV6-5 and TRBJ2-7, with TRBD1 identical over 10 bases. V dropped 5 bases and J dropped 4; count of bases not matched to a gene: 5. Germline V gives CDR1 MNHEY, CDR2 SVGAGI. CDR3 length: 14 residues. CDR3 residues: CASSPGQGTYEQYF. DNA for the CDR3: TGTGCCAGCAGTCCGGGACAGGGGACGTACGAGCAGTACTTC.

For this clone: The junction and the germline gene differ at one end; a read error may be behind it. V is TRBV5-1 and J is TRBJ1-3, with 12 nucleotides matching TRBD1. The germline CDR1 and CDR2 sequences are SGHRS and YFSETQ. The CDR3 is 16 amino acids. The CDR3 spells CASSLGDRGPGNTTYF. The CDR3, as DNA: TGCGCCAGCAGCTTGGGGGACAGGGGGCCTGGAAACACCACATATTTT.

J is TRBJ2-5 and V is TRBV19, with 10 bases fitting TRBD1. The CDR3 extends over 16 amino acids. CDR1 and CDR2 (germline): LNHDA, SQIVND (reference sequence). Losses at the gene ends were 2 bases for V and 5 bases for J; bases not matched to a gene: 8. The CDR3 nucleotides are TGTGCCAGTAGTATACTCGACAGGGGGCTTGGGGAGACCCAGTACTTC. It codes for CASSILDRGLGETQYF.

This clone was counted a few times. V and J are TRBV7-2 and TRBJ1-2; 9 bases are shared with TRBD1. The junction had 12 bases not matched to a gene; V was cut back by 5 bases and J by 2 bases. Germline assignment: CDR1 SGHTA and CDR2 FQGNSA. The CDR3 is 17 amino acids. CDR3 nucleotide sequence: TGTGCCAGCAGCCTTAATGGGCAGGACAGGGGAAACTATGGCTACACCTTC. Amino acids: CASSLNGQDRGNYGYTF.

The gene calls are TRBV5-1 and TRBJ1-1; 8 bases line up with TRBD1. J gave up 0 bases and V 5 bases, and 3 bases lay outside the gene matches. The germline V gene encodes CDR1 SGHRS and CDR2 YFSETQ. The CDR3 sequence is 14 residues long. The chain's CDR3 is CASRSTGVNTEAFF. CDR3 bases: TGCGCCAGCAGGTCGACAGGGGTGAACACTGAAGCTTTCTTT. The full variable domain, completed using reference TRBV5-1 and TRBJ1-1, is KAGVTQTPRYLIKTRGQQVTLSCSPISGHRSVSWYQQTPGQGLQFLFEYFSETQRNKGNFPGRFSGRQFSNSRSEMNVSTLELGDSALYLCASRSTGVNTEAFFGQGTRLTVV.

In this sample, this clone turned up a few times. The chain recombines TRBV15 with TRBJ2-5; 9 positions agree with TRBD2. The junction had 13 bases not matched to a gene; V was cut back by 10 bases and J by 4 bases. CDR3 length: 15 amino acids. Germline V gives CDR1 LNHNV, CDR2 YYDKDF (reference sequence). The CDR3 region is CAIAPAAGGSETQYF. For the CDR3, the DNA is TGTGCCATCGCCCCCGCAGCGGGAGGTTCAGAGACCCAGTACTTC.

The chain couples TRBV10-3 to TRBJ2-5; tentative D call: TRBD2 (5 bases). The J call may be incorrect, as the DNA end agrees better with TRBJ2-7. This CDR3 contains 13 residues. From germline, CDR1 is ENHRY and CDR2 SYGVKD. CDR3 loop: CAISSSGIYEQYF. For the CDR3, the DNA is TGTGCCATCAGCTCCTCCGGGATTTACGAGCAGTACTTC.

CDR3 in amino acids: CASSPYGGGYYNEQFF. CDR3 in DNA: TGTGCCAGCAGCCCCTATGGGGGCGGTTACTACAATGAGCAGTTCTTC. The chain combines TRBV7-3 with TRBJ2-1; a possible D gene is TRBD1 (6 bases). The germline CDR1 and CDR2 sequences are SGHTA and FQGTGA. The CDR3 contains 16 residues. Trimming left V 5 bases short and J 3 bases short, with 17 bases between.

The genes are TRBV5-1 and TRBJ2-1, with D possibly TRBD1 on 6 matching bases. The ends were cut back, 0 bases at V and 14 bases at J, with 15 bases in the middle. The length of the CDR3 is 13 residues. CDR1 and CDR2 from the germline V gene are SGHRS and YFSETQ. As DNA, the CDR3 is TGCGCCAGCAGCTTGGCCCTGGGACATAAGAAGTTCTTC. Its protein is CASSLALGHKKFF.

Written as DNA, the CDR3 is TGTGCCTGGAGGGGAGTAGAGGGGGCCTACGAGCAGTACTTC. Its translation: CAWRGVEGAYEQYF. The chain employs TRBV30 and TRBJ2-7; maybe TRBD1 (6 bases). CDR3 size: 14 residues. The germline V gene encodes CDR1 GTSNPN and CDR2 SVGIG (reference sequence). The V and J ends lost 3 bases and 2 bases respectively, with 14 bases between them.

The J gene is TRBJ1-2, the V gene TRBV28, with TRBD1 identical over 10 bases. The ends lost 5 bases at V and 3 bases at J; junction bases unmatched: 3. Germline CDR1 MDHEN, CDR2 SYDVKM. The CDR3 totals 14 residues. For the CDR3, the DNA is TGTGCCAGCAGTCGGACAGGGGGGGACTATGGCTACACCTTC. Translated: CASSRTGGDYGYTF.

The gene calls are TRBV28 and TRBJ2-2; D is uncertain. This CDR3 comprises 15 residues. Trimming removed 5 bases at V and 2 bases at J, with 12 bases between. CDR1 MDHEN and CDR2 SYDVKM come from the germline V gene. CDR3 nucleotides: TGTGCCAGCAGTCCCCGGGTTCTCAACACCGGGGAGCTGTTTTTT. Translated, it gives CASSPRVLNTGELFF.

The rearrangement joins TRBV4-3 to TRBJ2-6, with a tentative D call TRBD2 (6 bases). In germline, CDR1 is LGHNA, CDR2 YSLEER. The length of the CDR3 is 17 residues. V lost 0 bases, J lost 4 bases, and 13 bases lay in between. The CDR3 nucleotides read TGCGCCAGCAGCCAAGAGGGGGGACTCTCGGGGGCCAACGTCCTGACTTTC. This translates into CASSQEGGLSGANVLTF.